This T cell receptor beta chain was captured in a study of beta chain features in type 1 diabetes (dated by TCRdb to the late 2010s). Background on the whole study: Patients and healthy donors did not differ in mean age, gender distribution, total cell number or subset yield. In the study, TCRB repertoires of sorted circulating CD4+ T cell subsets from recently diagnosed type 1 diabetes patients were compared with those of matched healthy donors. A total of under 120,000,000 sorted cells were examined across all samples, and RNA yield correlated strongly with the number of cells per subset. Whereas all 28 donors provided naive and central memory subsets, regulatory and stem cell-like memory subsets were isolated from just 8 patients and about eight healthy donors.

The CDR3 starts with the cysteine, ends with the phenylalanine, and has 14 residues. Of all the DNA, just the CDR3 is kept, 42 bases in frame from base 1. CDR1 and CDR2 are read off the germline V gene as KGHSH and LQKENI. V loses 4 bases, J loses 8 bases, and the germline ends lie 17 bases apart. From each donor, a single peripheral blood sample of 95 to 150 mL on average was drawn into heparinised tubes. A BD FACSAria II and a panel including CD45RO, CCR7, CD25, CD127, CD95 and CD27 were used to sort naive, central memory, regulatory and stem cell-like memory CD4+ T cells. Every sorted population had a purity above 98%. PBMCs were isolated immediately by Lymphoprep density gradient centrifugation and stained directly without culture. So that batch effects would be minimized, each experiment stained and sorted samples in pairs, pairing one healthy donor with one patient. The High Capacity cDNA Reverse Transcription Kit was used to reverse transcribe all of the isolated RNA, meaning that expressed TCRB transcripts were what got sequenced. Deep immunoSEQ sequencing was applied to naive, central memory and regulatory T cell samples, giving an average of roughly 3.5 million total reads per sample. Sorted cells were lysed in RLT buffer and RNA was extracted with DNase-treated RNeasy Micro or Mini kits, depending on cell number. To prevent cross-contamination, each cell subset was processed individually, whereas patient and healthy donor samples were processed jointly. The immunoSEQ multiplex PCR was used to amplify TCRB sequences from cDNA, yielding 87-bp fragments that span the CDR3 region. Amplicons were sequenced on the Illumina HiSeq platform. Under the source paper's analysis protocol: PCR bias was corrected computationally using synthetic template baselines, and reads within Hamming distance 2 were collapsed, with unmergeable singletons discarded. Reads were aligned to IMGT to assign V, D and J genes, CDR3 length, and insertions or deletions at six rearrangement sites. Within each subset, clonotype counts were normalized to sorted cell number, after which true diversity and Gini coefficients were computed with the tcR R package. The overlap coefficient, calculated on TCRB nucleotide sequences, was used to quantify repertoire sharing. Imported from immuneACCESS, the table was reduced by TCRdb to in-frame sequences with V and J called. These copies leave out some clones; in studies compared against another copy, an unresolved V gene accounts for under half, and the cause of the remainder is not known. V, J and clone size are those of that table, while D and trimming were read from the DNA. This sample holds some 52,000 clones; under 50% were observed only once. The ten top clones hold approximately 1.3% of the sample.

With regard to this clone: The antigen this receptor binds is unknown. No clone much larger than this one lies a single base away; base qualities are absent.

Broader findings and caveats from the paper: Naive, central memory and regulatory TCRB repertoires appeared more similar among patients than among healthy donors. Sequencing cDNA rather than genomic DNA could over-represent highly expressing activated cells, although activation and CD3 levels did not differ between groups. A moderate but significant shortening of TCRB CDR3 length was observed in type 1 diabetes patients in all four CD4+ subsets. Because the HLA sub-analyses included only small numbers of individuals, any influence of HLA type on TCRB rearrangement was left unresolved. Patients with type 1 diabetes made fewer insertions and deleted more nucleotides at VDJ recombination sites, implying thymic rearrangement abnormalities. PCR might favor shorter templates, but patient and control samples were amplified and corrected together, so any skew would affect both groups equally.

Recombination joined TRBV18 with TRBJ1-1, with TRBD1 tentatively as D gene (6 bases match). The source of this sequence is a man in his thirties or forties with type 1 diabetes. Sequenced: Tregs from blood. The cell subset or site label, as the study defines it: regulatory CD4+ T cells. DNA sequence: TGTGCCAGCTCACGAGAAGACAGGTTACAAGAAGCTTTCTTT. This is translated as CASSREDRLQEAFF.